This T cell receptor beta chain was identified in a study of tumour-infiltrating T cells in Burkitt lymphoma. Looking at the study overall: Productive clonality predicted overall and progression-free survival.

Sequencing was performed with immunoSEQ multiplex PCR; in TCRdb, only in-frame clones are kept and a portion is missing. In the table there are about 13,000 clones, 65% to 90% of which are singletons. Germline CDR1 reads SGHVS; CDR2 reads FQNEAQ. Trimming took 5 bases from V and 7 from J; bases not matched to a gene: 12. The CDR3 covers 15 residues. This receptor was identified in a human donor with diffuse large B-cell lymphoma. The V gene is TRBV7-8, the J gene TRBJ2-7, with 9 nucleotides matching TRBD1. The sample was tumor tissue. The CDR3 region has the DNA TGTGCCAGCAGCCCGTACGCGACAGGGGGTTATGAGCAGTACTTC. Protein sequence: CASSPYATGGYEQYF.